The next 26 T cell receptor beta chains were all read from a single sample in a study of cytomegalovirus exposure and HLA in healthy donors. PCR employed 60 Vbeta and 13 Jbeta primers. Profiling relied on immunoSEQ multiplex PCR, and the TCRdb table lists in-frame clones only, not all of them. There are fewer than 150,000 clones in the sample; 75% to 80% occur only once, and 4.9% lies in the top ten. The specimen sequenced was PBMCs. The receptors were gathered from a woman aged 50 to 65 in good health and CMV-seronegative.

This clone has just a few counts. This chain uses TRBV7-9 with TRBJ1-1; possibly TRBD1 for D (5 bases). The CDR3 is made up of 13 amino acids. Germline V CDR1 and CDR2: SEHNR, FQNEAQ (reference sequence). V lost 3 bases to trimming and J lost 5 bases, with 10 bases between them. For the CDR3, the DNA is TGTGCCAGCAGCTTGTTTGGGGGGACTGAAGCTTTCTTT. It specifies CASSLFGGTEAFF.

The CDR3 sequence is CASTTGDSNQPQHF. CDR3 nucleotides: TGTGCCAGCACAACAGGGGATAGCAATCAGCCCCAGCATTTT. The chain has TRBV10-3 and TRBJ1-5; TRBD1 matches 7 bases. The CDR3 extends over 14 amino acids. V shed 10 bases, J shed 0 bases, and the junction held 6 bases outside the gene matches. Germline V gives CDR1 ENHRY, CDR2 SYGVKD.

V is TRBV4-1 and J is TRBJ2-7; 10 bases fit TRBD2. The V gene's germline CDR1 is MGHRA and CDR2 YSYEKL. Trimming at V came to 3 bases and at J to 6 bases, leaving 8 bases not matched to a gene. The CDR3 runs 15 residues. The CDR3 DNA is TGCGCCAGCAGCCAGGCTAGCGGGGGCCGCACCGAGCAGTACTTC. Protein sequence: CASSQASGGRTEQYF.

V usage is TRBV7-8 and J usage is TRBJ2-2, with TRBD1 matching over 7 bases. Per germline, CDR1 SGHVS and CDR2 FQNEAQ. V was clipped by 4 bases and J by 5 bases; unmatched bases: 7. CDR3 length: 15 amino acids. The CDR3 loop reads CASSYKRGLTGELFF. Here the CDR3 DNA reads TGTGCCAGCAGCTATAAAAGGGGGCTGACCGGGGAGCTGTTTTTT. The full variable domain, rest sourced from reference TRBV7-8 and TRBJ2-2, is GAGVSQSPRYKVAKRGQDVALRCDPISGHVSLFWYQQALGQGPEFLTYFQNEAQLDKSGLPSDRFFAERPEGSVSTLKIQRTQQEDSAVYLCASSYKRGLTGELFFGEGSRLTVL.

The gene calls are TRBV15 and TRBJ2-1, with TRBD1 identical over 7 bases. Germline loops: CDR1 LNHNV, CDR2 YYDKDF (reference sequence). V lost 7 bases, J lost 5 bases, and 20 bases stayed unmatched. There are 18 residues in the CDR3. The DNA for the CDR3 is TGTGCCACCACCAGGGGTTTACCGGGACAGACGTCAGACAATGAGCAGTTCTTC. It encodes CATTRGLPGQTSDNEQFF.

The chain joins TRBV5-4 to TRBJ2-2; tentatively, D is TRBD1 (5 bases). V was trimmed by 4 bases and J by 1 base, leaving 8 bases between them. CDR1 is SGHNT, CDR2 YYREEE, per germline (reference sequence). The CDR3 totals 14 residues. The CDR3 sequence is CASSVRGNTGELFF. Here the CDR3 DNA reads TGTGCCAGCAGCGTTAGGGGGAACACCGGGGAGCTGTTTTTT.

This clone was counted a few times. The gene calls are TRBV7-9 and TRBJ2-5; the match to TRBD1 covers 7 bases. V shed 2 bases, J shed 5 bases, and the junction held 5 bases outside the gene matches. The CDR3 sequence is 14 residues long. Germline V gene sequence: CDR1 SEHNR, CDR2 FQNEAQ (reference sequence). CDR3 DNA sequence: TGTGCCAGCAGCTTAACACAGGGGCGGGAGACCCAGTACTTC. It specifies CASSLTQGRETQYF. The full variable domain, completed using reference TRBV7-9 and TRBJ2-5, is DTGVSQNPRHKITKRGQNVTFRCDPISEHNRLYWYRQTLGQGPEFLTYFQNEAQLEKSRLLSDRFSAERPKGSFSTLEIQRTEQGDSAMYLCASSLTQGRETQYFGPGTRLLVL.

V and J are TRBV7-9 and TRBJ1-5; the match to TRBD1 covers 7 bases. The CDR3 runs 16 residues. Germline lookup yields CDR1 SEHNR and CDR2 FQNEAQ (reference sequence). With 5 bases clipped from V and 3 bases from J, the junction kept 10 bases outside the gene matches. DNA for the CDR3: TGTGCCAGCAGCGCTTTACGGACAGGCCTCAATCAGCCCCAGCATTTT. This encodes CASSALRTGLNQPQHF.

The rearrangement uses TRBV7-8 and TRBJ1-4; D ambiguous. With 5 bases removed from V and 7 bases from J, the gap between germline ends came to 14 bases. Germline V gene data show CDR1 as SGHVS and CDR2 as FQNEAQ. The CDR3 sequence is 14 residues long. For the CDR3, the DNA is TGTGCCAGCAGCGCCCGGGGATCTGGTGAAAAACTGTTTTTT. Its protein is CASSARGSGEKLFF.

The CDR3 reads CASSLRENQPQHF. In nucleotides, the CDR3 is TGTGCCAGCAGTTTGAGGGAAAATCAGCCCCAGCATTTT. The V gene is TRBV27, the J gene TRBJ1-5; D ambiguous. The CDR3 has 13 residues. Trimming took off 3 bases at V and 4 bases at J, with 7 bases between the two ends. Looked up from germline, CDR1 is MNHEY and CDR2 is SMNVEV (reference sequence).

The chain joins TRBV19 to TRBJ2-3, with D tentatively TRBD1 (6 bases). CDR1 is LNHDA and CDR2 is SQIVND in the germline V gene (reference sequence). Trimming removed 7 bases at V and 3 bases at J, with 14 bases between. The CDR3 is 14 residues long. CDR3 protein: CASTLPGQTDTQYF. The CDR3 bases are TGTGCCAGTACTCTACCCGGACAGACAGATACGCAGTATTTT.

The chain uses TRBV12-1 and TRBJ1-4; the DNA was not used to check the table's D call, TRBD1. TRBV12-1 represents a pseudogene. CDR3 length: 13 residues. The CDR3 DNA sequence: TGTGCCAGCAGCGTTTGCAGGGGTGAAAAACTGTTTTTT. Its protein is CASSVCRGEKLFF.

The V call is TRBV2, the J call TRBJ1-5; D possibly corresponds to TRBD1 (6 bases). The V and J ends lost 6 bases and 4 bases respectively, with 13 bases between them. Germline CDR1 is SNHLY and CDR2 is FYNNEI. This CDR3 region has 14 residues. The CDR3 coding sequence is TGTGCCAGCAGCCGCGACAGGAAAAATCAGCCCCAGCATTTT. Amino acid sequence: CASSRDRKNQPQHF.

Only a few counts were recorded for this clone. This chain uses TRBV29-1 with TRBJ1-2; TRBD1 matches 10 bases. With V trimmed by 6 bases and J by 6 bases, 10 bases remained unmatched. CDR3 size: 14 residues. Germline lookup yields CDR1 SQVTM and CDR2 ANQGSEA. The CDR3 DNA reads TGCAGCGTGGGCGACAGGGGGCTTTTGGATGGCTACACCTTC. Translating gives CSVGDRGLLDGYTF.

V and J are TRBV25-1 and TRBJ2-3; 8 nucleotides match TRBD2. J lost 6 bases, V lost 0 bases, and 11 bases had no gene match. The CDR3 runs 17 residues. Germline loops: CDR1 MGHDK, CDR2 SYGVNS. CDR3 residues: CASSEYDAGGTSDTQYF. The CDR3 DNA follows: TGTGCCAGCAGTGAATATGATGCGGGGGGAACCTCCGATACGCAGTATTTT.

The chain couples TRBV19 to TRBJ2-3, with 9 bases aligning to TRBD1. Trimming removed 6 bases from V and 4 bases from J; junction bases left unmatched: 5. The CDR3 sequence is 14 residues long. The germline gives CDR1 LNHDA, CDR2 SQIVND (reference sequence). CDR3: CASRKQGAPDTQYF. CDR3 sequence (DNA): TGTGCCAGTAGAAAACAGGGGGCCCCAGATACGCAGTATTTT.

The chain recombines TRBV4-2 with TRBJ1-4; D may be TRBD1 (5 bases). The CDR3 contains 16 residues. Trimming pared 1 base from V and 5 bases from J, leaving 14 bases between. The germline V gene encodes CDR1 LGHNA and CDR2 YNFKEQ. The CDR3 DNA is TGTGCCAGCAGCCAAGGTAGCACAGGTGGGAATGAAAAACTGTTTTTT. It yields the protein CASSQGSTGGNEKLFF.

This chain joins TRBV11-3 and TRBJ2-3; 7 nucleotides align to TRBD2. Germline V lookup: CDR1 SGHNT, CDR2 YENEEA. This CDR3 has 15 amino acids. The ends lost 1 base at V and 2 bases at J; junction bases unmatched: 3. The CDR3 region is CASSLGGGYTDTQYF. For the CDR3, the DNA is TGTGCCAGCAGCTTAGGGGGGGGATACACAGATACGCAGTATTTT.

The V gene is TRBV4-1, the J gene TRBJ1-3; D uncertain. This CDR3 is 16 amino acids long. Looked up from germline, CDR1 is MGHRA and CDR2 is YSYEKL. Trimming cost V 1 base and J 0 bases, with 10 bases left between them. The DNA for the CDR3 is TGCGCCAGCAGCCAAGTACTTGTGCCCTCTGGAAACACCATATATTTT. It yields the protein CASSQVLVPSGNTIYF.

This rearrangement joins TRBV7-2 to TRBJ2-7, with TRBD1 as a possible D gene (6 bases). Germline assignment: CDR1 SGHTA and CDR2 FQGNSA. V was trimmed by 5 bases and J by 9 bases, leaving 14 bases between them. The CDR3 loop spans 12 amino acids. CDR3 DNA sequence: TGTGCCAGCAGCCGAGGGGGTCTGGGGCAGTACTTC. This translates into CASSRGGLGQYF.

The CDR3 loop reads CASSLTVSTDTQYF. The CDR3 DNA is TGTGCCAGCAGTTTAACGGTCAGCACAGATACGCAGTATTTT. The genes are TRBV28 and TRBJ2-3; the D is unclear. The CDR3 runs 14 residues. V lost 2 bases, J lost 0 bases, and 6 bases lay in between. Germline V gene lookup returns CDR1 MDHEN and CDR2 SYDVKM.

The rearrangement joins TRBV15 to TRBJ1-1, with 10 bases lining up with TRBD1. Unmatched junction bases numbered 5, after V lost 3 bases and J lost 4 bases. Germline V gene lookup returns CDR1 LNHNV and CDR2 YYDKDF (reference sequence). The CDR3 has 15 amino acids. The CDR3 bases are TGTGCCACCAGCAGGGACAGGGGGGTTGGCACTGAAGCTTTCTTT. This gives the protein CATSRDRGVGTEAFF.

The chain uses TRBV4-3 and TRBJ2-1, with D uncertain. In germline, CDR1 is LGHNA, CDR2 YSLEER. The V end was cut by 1 base, the J end by 5 bases, with 9 bases between. CDR3 length: 14 amino acids. CDR3: CASSQVRGNNEQFF. Written as DNA, the CDR3 is TGCGCCAGCAGCCAAGTCCGAGGAAACAATGAGCAGTTCTTC.

The chain is built from TRBV12-5 and TRBJ1-1; 7 bases are a match to TRBD1. The CDR3 has 13 residues. CDR1 and CDR2 from the germline V gene are LGHNT and FRNRAP. Trimming removed 5 bases from V and 7 bases from J; junction bases left unmatched: 7. CDR3 DNA: TGTGCTAGTGGTGCCGGGACAGCATATGAAGCTTTCTTT. This sequence encodes CASGAGTAYEAFF.

The gene calls are TRBV6-6 and TRBJ2-5, with 7 bases aligning to TRBD2. Germline CDR1 and CDR2: MNHNY and SVGAGI (reference sequence). This CDR3 comprises 14 residues. The V segment lost 0 bases and the J segment 4 bases; nucleotides outside the gene matches: 2. The CDR3 DNA reads TGTGCCAGCAGTTACTCGACTAGCTTAGAGACCCAGTACTTC. Encoded protein: CASSYSTSLETQYF.

The gene calls are TRBV10-2 and TRBJ1-1; 10 bases map to TRBD1. Per the germline V gene, CDR1 is WSHSY and CDR2 is SAAADI. The CDR3 is 18 residues long. The V and J ends lost 4 bases and 7 bases, in that order; junction bases with no gene match: 18. The CDR3 spells CASSGHKGQGGVSFEAFF. In DNA form, the CDR3 reads TGCGCCAGCAGTGGGCACAAAGGACAGGGGGGCGTATCTTTTGAAGCTTTCTTT.